These 23 T cell receptor beta chains share one sample of origin, sequenced in a study of T cell responses to AZD1222 COVID-19 vaccine. The table came from immunoSEQ multiplex PCR; TCRdb's copy has only in-frame clones and leaves some out. Counted here are around 180,000 clones, about nine tenths occurring once; the ten biggest clones make up 2.7%. The sample was peripheral blood, taken on day 0 of MenACWY control vaccination. These receptors were taken from an adult in good health.

This clone was picked up many times. CDR3 in DNA: TGTGCCAGCAGTTTGGGACAGGGGCCCACTGAAGCTTTCTTT. This sequence encodes CASSLGQGPTEAFF. This rearrangement joins TRBV6-2 or TRBV6-3 to TRBJ1-1, with TRBD1 matching over 10 bases. The CDR3 loop spans 14 amino acids. V gave up 4 bases and J gave up 4 bases; unmatched junction bases: 3. Germline V gene data show CDR1 as MNHEY and CDR2 as SVGEGT.

This clone was detected only once. The rearrangement links TRBV27 to TRBJ2-1, with D possibly TRBD2 on 5 matching bases. The germline V and J ends were trimmed by 1 base and 10 bases, with 14 bases remaining between them. CDR3 length: 14 residues. In germline, CDR1 is MNHEY, CDR2 SMNVEV (reference sequence). Written as DNA, the CDR3 is TGTGCCAGCAGTTTATTCCCGCCGGGCGGGGAGCAGTTCTTC. It is translated as CASSLFPPGGEQFF.

This clone was seen a few times. The chain combines TRBV5-1 with TRBJ2-7; D remains unclear. From germline, CDR1 is SGHRS and CDR2 YFSETQ. V was clipped by 1 base and J by 6 bases, with 5 bases between them. CDR3 size: 11 residues. The DNA for the CDR3 is TGCGCCAGCAGCTTGAAGAGCGAGCAGTACTTC. Translating gives CASSLKSEQYF.

The V gene is TRBV7-6, the J gene TRBJ2-2, with unresolved D. Per germline, CDR1 SGHVS and CDR2 FNYEAQ. V lost 0 bases, J lost 4 bases, and 6 bases lay in between. This CDR3 contains 14 residues. CDR3 DNA sequence: TGTGCCAGCAGCTTAGCGGAGCTCACCGGGGAGCTGTTTTTT. Protein: CASSLAELTGELFF.

The gene calls are TRBV7-9 and TRBJ2-7; D is ambiguous. CDR1 and CDR2 (germline): SEHNR, FQNEAQ (reference sequence). This CDR3 is 11 amino acids long. V gave up 3 bases and J gave up 7 bases, with 7 bases separating them. CDR3 protein: CASSFGGEQYF. The CDR3 DNA sequence: TGTGCCAGCAGCTTTGGCGGAGAGCAGTACTTC.

The rearrangement uses TRBV30 and TRBJ1-6; 7 bases align to TRBD1. This CDR3 comprises 14 residues. CDR1 is GTSNPN and CDR2 is SVGIG in the germline V gene (reference sequence). V was pared by 3 bases and J by 7 bases, with 6 bases of the junction left unmatched. The CDR3 DNA is TGTGCCTGGAGCCGGGACAGCTCCAATTCACCCCTCCACTTT. It specifies CAWSRDSSNSPLHF. The full variable domain, completed using reference TRBV30 and TRBJ1-6, is SQTIHQWPATLVQPVGSPLSLECTVEGTSNPNLYWYRQAAGRGLQLLFYSVGIGQISSEVPQNLSASRPQDRQFILSSKKLLLSDSGFYLCAWSRDSSNSPLHFGNGTRLTVT.

The chain has TRBV4-2 and TRBJ2-7, with D unresolved. Trimming stripped 0 bases from V and 1 base from J, with 16 bases between. Germline assignment: CDR1 LGHNA and CDR2 YNFKEQ. This CDR3 has 17 amino acids. The DNA of the CDR3 is TGTGCCAGCAGCCAAGAGTCTAGTCCGGACGTTTCCTACGAGCAGTACTTC. This encodes CASSQESSPDVSYEQYF.

The chain has TRBV3-1 (or the pseudogene TRBV3-2) and TRBJ2-3; 9 bases map to TRBD2. V trimming: 0 bases; J trimming: 2 bases; junction bases outside the gene matches: 6. Germline assignment: CDR1 LGHDT and CDR2 YNNKEL (reference sequence). The CDR3 consists of 17 residues. The CDR3 DNA follows: TGTGCCAGCAGCCAAGAGGGGACTAGCCGCTCCACAGATACGCAGTATTTT. Amino acid sequence: CASSQEGTSRSTDTQYF.

This chain links TRBV6-5 with TRBJ2-6; D gene uncertain. The V end was cut by 6 bases, the J end by 0 bases, with 9 bases between. From germline, CDR1 is MNHEY and CDR2 SVGAGI. This CDR3 spans 15 amino acids. The CDR3 reads CASRLQFSGANVLTF. Written as DNA, the CDR3 is TGTGCCAGCAGATTACAGTTCTCTGGGGCCAACGTCCTGACTTTC.

V and J are TRBV7-9 and TRBJ1-2; the D gene is possibly TRBD1 (6 bases). This CDR3 has 14 amino acids. Germline-derived CDR1 and CDR2 are SEHNR and FQNEAQ (reference sequence). The V end was cut by 5 bases, the J end by 1 base, with 11 bases between. The CDR3 spells CASSDDRINYGYTF. DNA of the CDR3: TGTGCCAGCAGCGACGACAGGATTAACTATGGCTACACCTTC.

The rearrangement links TRBV2 to TRBJ2-1; the match to TRBD2 covers 10 bases. V was pared by 6 bases and J by 3 bases, with 5 bases of the junction left unmatched. The CDR3 spans 15 residues. Germline V gives CDR1 SNHLY, CDR2 FYNNEI. The CDR3 DNA is TGTGCCAGCAGGGGCGGACTAGCGGTCTACAATGAGCAGTTCTTC. Translating gives CASRGGLAVYNEQFF.

The rearrangement uses TRBV29-1 and TRBJ2-3; D unclear. V lost 7 bases, J lost 2 bases, and 7 bases lay in between. The CDR3 loop spans 11 amino acids. Germline V gives CDR1 SQVTM, CDR2 ANQGSEA. Written as DNA, the CDR3 is TGCAGCGGAGCGTACACAGATACGCAGTATTTT. Translating it yields CSGAYTDTQYF.

The chain carries TRBV6-5 and TRBJ2-3; 7 bases line up with TRBD1. Germline assignment: CDR1 MNHEY and CDR2 SVGAGI. The junction had 3 bases not matched to a gene; V was cut back by 4 bases and J by 5 bases. The CDR3 contains 13 residues. CDR3 sequence reads: CASSFPGGDTQYF. The CDR3 nucleotides read TGTGCCAGCAGTTTCCCAGGGGGAGATACGCAGTATTTT.

This sequence joins TRBV4-2 and TRBJ1-6; the D is unclear. The CDR3 covers 13 residues. Germline CDR1 reads LGHNA; CDR2 reads YNFKEQ. Trimming took 1 base from V and 7 from J, leaving 5 bases between them. The CDR3 reads CASSQVGNSPLHF. The CDR3 bases are TGTGCCAGCAGCCAAGTCGGGAATTCACCCCTCCACTTT.

The sample holds one count of this clone. The chain carries TRBV6-2 or TRBV6-3 and TRBJ2-1; D unclear. V was trimmed by 2 bases and J by 7 bases, leaving 12 bases between them. In germline, CDR1 is MNHEY, CDR2 SVGEGT. The CDR3 runs 14 residues. The CDR3 loop is CASSYGVMGNEQFF. Written as DNA, the CDR3 is TGTGCCAGCAGTTACGGCGTAATGGGGAATGAGCAGTTCTTC.

The V gene is TRBV28, the J gene TRBJ2-1; TRBD2 matches at 9 bases. This CDR3 region has 15 residues. The V gene end was trimmed by 7 bases and the J gene end by 4 bases; junction bases not matched to a gene: 8. Germline values: CDR1 MDHEN, CDR2 SYDVKM. The CDR3: CASTNSRGGYNEQFF. In DNA form, the CDR3 reads TGTGCCAGCACCAACTCGCGGGGGGGATACAATGAGCAGTTCTTC.

This chain connects TRBV7-9 to TRBJ2-1; D is perhaps TRBD2 (5 bases). The germline V gene has CDR1 SEHNR and CDR2 FQNEAQ (reference sequence). The germline V and J ends were trimmed by 1 base and 15 bases, with 19 bases remaining between them. CDR3 length equals 14 residues. This chain's CDR3 is CASSLGSLGVWGFF. The CDR3 DNA reads as TGTGCCAGCAGCTTAGGGAGCTTGGGAGTATGGGGGTTCTTC.

The CDR3 spells CASSRGVGLQGTGGETQYF. The CDR3 nucleotides are TGTGCCAGCAGCCGAGGAGTGGGACTACAAGGCACCGGGGGGGAGACCCAGTACTTC. V gene TRBV4-2 combines with J gene TRBJ2-5, with 7 bases that match TRBD2. V was clipped by 4 bases and J by 5 bases; unmatched bases: 22. This CDR3 comprises 19 residues. Per germline, CDR1 LGHNA and CDR2 YNFKEQ.

V usage is TRBV21-1 and J usage is TRBJ2-3. TRBV21-1 represents a pseudogene. The CDR3 totals 14 residues. This chain's CDR3 is CASSKDPFTDTQYF. The CDR3 DNA follows: TGTGCCAGCAGCAAAGACCCGTTCACAGATACGCAGTATTTT.

Here the CDR3 DNA reads TGTGCCAGCAGCCGCCAGGAAAACACTGAAGCTTTCTTT. Encoded protein: CASSRQENTEAFF. J is TRBJ1-1 and V is TRBV5-5; no clear D. The germline V gene encodes CDR1 SGHKS and CDR2 YYEKEE (reference sequence). This CDR3 comprises 13 residues. V was cut by 4 bases and J by 2 bases, with 9 bases left in between.

Points on this clone: The junction departs from the called germline gene at one end, perhaps through a read error. V usage is TRBV12-3 or TRBV12-4 and J usage is TRBJ1-1; D call uncertain. This CDR3 contains 11 residues. CDR3 coding DNA: TGTGCCAGCAGCCTTGGGCCCGTGGTCCTCTTT. Amino acids: CASSLGPVVLF.

Here the CDR3 DNA reads TGTGCCAGCAGGGGAGAGTCGTACCAAGAGACCCAGTACTTC. This translates into CASRGESYQETQYF. V is TRBV6-5 and J is TRBJ2-5; a weak D match, TRBD2 (5 bases). The V and J ends lost 6 bases and 0 bases respectively, with 11 bases between them. CDR3 length: 14 amino acids. The germline gives CDR1 MNHEY, CDR2 SVGAGI.

The chain combines TRBV2 with TRBJ1-5; 7 nucleotides align to TRBD1. Trimming removed 5 bases from V and 0 bases from J; junction bases left unmatched: 10. Germline V gives CDR1 SNHLY, CDR2 FYNNEI. The CDR3 consists of 17 residues. CDR3 bases: TGTGCCAGCAGTCGGACCGGGACAGTGAATAGCAATCAGCCCCAGCATTTT. Translated, it gives CASSRTGTVNSNQPQHF.